These T cell receptor beta chains were read from a single sample in a study of control samples from healthy donors and cancer patients. The protocol was immunoSEQ multiplex PCR, while the TCRdb copy is restricted to in-frame clones and leaves out a portion. The table has 150,000 to 200,000 clones, more than 90% seen once. Input material: blood. These TCRs come from a man younger than 40 in good health. Each CDR3 is given with its conserved first and last residue. The D gene is left open where the match is weak. Not every row has a clone size; where given, it reads once, few, many or a size class.

v_call,clone_size,d_call,j_call,cdr3_aa,cdr3_nt
TRBV6-5,-,-,TRBJ1-2,CAAERAGILGYTF,TGTGCCGCGGAACGGGCAGGAATCTTGGGCTACACCTTC
TRBV5-1,-,-,TRBJ2-7,CASSPEGGLAEQYF,TGCGCCAGCAGCCCGGAGGGCGGTCTGGCCGAGCAGTACTTC
TRBV30,-,TRBD2,TRBJ2-1,CAWSVQWASGKVRGNEQFF,TGTGCCTGGAGTGTGCAGTGGGCTAGCGGGAAGGTTAGGGGGAATGAGCAGTTCTTC
TRBV2,-,TRBD2,TRBJ2-1,CASRSAGGVNEQFF,TGTGCCAGCAGGTCAGCGGGAGGGGTCAATGAGCAGTTCTTC
TRBV5-1,-,-,TRBJ2-7,CASSSQGSYEQYF,TGCGCCAGCAGCTCCCAGGGATCCTACGAGCAGTACTTC
TRBV25-1,-,-,TRBJ1-2,CASNGGGNGYTF,TGTGCCAGCAACGGGGGAGGCAATGGCTACACCTTC
TRBV7-2,once,-,TRBJ2-2,CASSLVPETGELFF,TGTGCCAGCAGCTTAGTTCCCGAGACCGGGGAGCTGTTTTTT
TRBV12-2,-,-,TRBJ1-2,CASRLMLGRAGEGYTF,TGTGCAAGTCGCTTGATGCTAGGTAGGGCAGGGGAAGGCTACACCTTC
TRBV29-1,-,TRBD1,TRBJ1-2,CSVSDRGGGTYGYTF,TGCAGCGTCTCGGACAGGGGCGGTGGCACCTATGGCTACACCTTC
TRBV10-1,-,-,TRBJ2-1,CASSESVWDEQFF,TGCGCCAGCAGTGAGTCCGTTTGGGATGAGCAGTTCTTC
TRBV2,-,-,TRBJ2-7,CASTGAGAYEQYF,TGTGCCAGCACAGGGGCAGGGGCCTACGAGCAGTACTTC
TRBV9,-,-,TRBJ2-3,CASSATGGTVTDTQYF,TGTGCCAGCAGCGCGACAGGCGGGACCGTCACAGATACGCAGTATTTT
TRBV30,-,-,TRBJ1-1,CAWSVAENTEAFF,TGTGCCTGGAGTGTGGCAGAGAACACTGAAGCTTTCTTT
TRBV19,-,TRBD1,TRBJ1-5,CASSPNRDRLNQPQHF,TGTGCCAGTAGTCCCAACCGGGACAGGCTCAATCAGCCCCAGCATTTT
TRBV24-1,-,TRBD1,TRBJ2-5,CATSDRLGTEEETQYF,TGTGCCACCAGTGATAGACTTGGGACAGAAGAAGAGACCCAGTACTTC
TRBV4-2,-,-,TRBJ2-1,CASSQDQSRASSNEQFF,TGTGCCAGCAGCCAAGACCAATCCAGGGCAAGTTCCAATGAGCAGTTCTTC
TRBV6-1,-,TRBD1,TRBJ2-7,CASSDTGAYEQYF,TGTGCCAGCAGTGATACAGGGGCCTACGAGCAGTACTTC
TRBV28,-,-,TRBJ1-1,CASSPSGTAHTEAFF,TGTGCCAGCAGCCCGTCCGGGACCGCGCACACTGAAGCTTTCTTT
TRBV28,-,TRBD1,TRBJ1-2,CASTKGDRSRGYTF,TGTGCCAGCACCAAGGGGGACAGGTCTCGTGGCTACACCTTC
TRBV7-8,-,-,TRBJ1-5,CASSFPGVRPQHF,TGTGCCAGCAGCTTCCCAGGGGTAAGGCCCCAGCATTTT
TRBV5-1,-,-,TRBJ2-3,CASSLERTDTQYF,TGCGCCAGCAGCTTGGAGCGGACAGATACGCAGTATTTT
TRBV7-9,-,TRBD2,TRBJ2-1,CASSPRTSGGYNEQFF,TGTGCCAGCAGCCCTAGGACTAGCGGGGGGTACAATGAGCAGTTCTTC
TRBV19,-,-,TRBJ2-7,CASSRTGTGNYEQYF,TGTGCCAGTAGTAGAACCGGGACGGGAAACTACGAGCAGTACTTC
TRBV6-5,-,-,TRBJ1-4,CASSYDPGNEKLFF,TGTGCCAGCAGTTACGATCCAGGCAATGAAAAACTGTTTTTT
TRBV5-3,-,-,TRBJ1-2,CARSVWTDRWCGYTF,TGTGCCAGAAGCGTGTGGACAGATCGTTGGTGTGGCTACACCTTC
TRBV6-5,-,TRBD1,TRBJ1-6,CASSYLGQGASPLHF,TGTGCCAGCAGTTACTTGGGACAGGGGGCTTCACCCCTCCACTTT